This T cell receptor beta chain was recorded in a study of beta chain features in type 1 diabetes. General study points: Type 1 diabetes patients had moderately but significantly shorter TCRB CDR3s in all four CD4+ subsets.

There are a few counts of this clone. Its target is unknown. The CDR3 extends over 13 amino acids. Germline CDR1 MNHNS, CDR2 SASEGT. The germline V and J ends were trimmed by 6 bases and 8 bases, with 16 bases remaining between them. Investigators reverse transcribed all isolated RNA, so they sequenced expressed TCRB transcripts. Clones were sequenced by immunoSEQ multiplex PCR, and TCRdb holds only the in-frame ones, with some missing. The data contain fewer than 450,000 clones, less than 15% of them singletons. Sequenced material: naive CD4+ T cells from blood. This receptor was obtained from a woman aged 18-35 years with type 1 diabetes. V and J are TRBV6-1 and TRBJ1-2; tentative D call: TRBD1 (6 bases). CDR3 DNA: TGTGCCAGCAGCAGGACAGAGTCGAACGGCTACACCTTC. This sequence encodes CASSRTESNGYTF.